What follows is one TCR beta chain and its context. Its antigen remains unknown. CDR1 and CDR2 (germline): SEHNR, FQNEAQ (reference sequence). Deletions cut 5 bases from V and 0 bases from J, with 19 bases between. The CDR3 covers 17 residues. This entry comes from a study of OX40 agonist ivuxolimab in advanced cancers. Some clones are missing from TCRdb's copy, which holds only in-frame ones; the method was immunoSEQ multiplex PCR. Among 78,000 or so clones listed, roughly 90% were seen once. Findings and limits, study-wide: There was clonal expansion of CD4+ and CD8+ blood T cells by week 6 at 0.1 to 3.0 mg/kg.

Autoimmune disease history or systemic immunosuppression was exclusionary. The chain uses TRBV7-9 and TRBJ1-2; D gene uncertain. The input for sequencing was CD4+ or CD8+ T cells sorted from blood, taken in a trial of the OX40 agonist ivuxolimab. This clonotype originated in an adult with an advanced solid tumor such as melanoma, head and neck, liver or kidney cancer. CDR3 residues: CASSPHPTEAANYGYTF. In DNA form, the CDR3 reads TGTGCCAGCAGCCCCCACCCTACAGAAGCAGCTAACTATGGCTACACCTTC.